This T cell receptor beta chain was sequenced in a study of identifying expanded T cells in peripheral blood. Broader study findings: Differentially abundant clones: about 1.3 between replicates, around 16 at 2 to 3 weeks, less than 20 at four. Variance in clone template counts between approximately two-week samples significantly increased with total template count across all healthy donors.

No infections or other immune events were documented during collection. The CDR3 is 13 amino acids. CDR1 is SEHNR, CDR2 FQNEAQ, per germline (reference sequence). Trimming left V 4 bases short and J 9 bases short, with 16 bases between. Sequencing was performed with immunoSEQ multiplex PCR; in TCRdb, only in-frame clones are kept and a portion is missing. In the table there are 100,000 to 150,000 clones, approximately 86% of which are singletons. Note on this clone: Its antigen is currently unknown.

Input material: blood. This TCR was recovered from a person between 18 and 75 years old in good health. V and J are TRBV7-9 and TRBJ2-7; D not certain. CDR3 coding DNA: TGTGCCAGCAGCTCCCCGGTGGAAGTCAGGCAGTACTTC. Translated: CASSSPVEVRQYF.